These T cell receptor beta chains were read from a single sample in a study of T-cell reconstitution after alpha-beta-depleted transplantation in children. MiXCR was run by TCRdb on the PCR reads, yielding one entry per CDR3 protein. The table lists roughly 220,000 distinct CDR3 sequences, about 9.6% of them singletons, with about 5.4% in the top ten. This specimen consisted of PBMCs from the stem cell graft donor, obtained from the stem cell graft. The receptors here all came from a human donor who donated a stem cell graft to a child with SCID. CDR3s leave out the opening cysteine and the closing phenylalanine or tryptophan. Part of the rows lack a size; the others show once, few, many or a class for expanded clones.

v_call: TRBV7-6
j_call: TRBJ1-5
cdr3_length: 14
clone_size: many
cdr3_aa: ASSLGGRGPNQPQH

v_call: TRBV6-2/TRBV6-3
j_call: TRBJ1-1
cdr3_length: 12
clone_size: NA
cdr3_aa: ASSYSGGVAEAF

v_call: TRBV5-6
j_call: TRBJ2-2
cdr3_length: 14
clone_size: NA
cdr3_aa: ASSLIGDPNTGELF

v_call: TRBV10-1
j_call: TRBJ2-3
cdr3_length: 13
clone_size: many
cdr3_aa: ASSGGAFGTDTQY

v_call: TRBV5-1
j_call: TRBJ2-6
cdr3_length: 15
clone_size: many
cdr3_aa: ASSFGTLVSGANVLT

v_call: TRBV5-1
j_call: TRBJ2-2
cdr3_length: 15
clone_size: many
cdr3_aa: ASSLTGSIRNTGELF

v_call: TRBV20-1
j_call: TRBJ2-5
cdr3_length: 9
clone_size: many
cdr3_aa: SAIGGETQY

v_call: TRBV24-1
j_call: TRBJ2-1
cdr3_length: 14
clone_size: many
cdr3_aa: ATSDADRGAYNEQF

v_call: TRBV11-2
j_call: TRBJ2-1
cdr3_length: 16
clone_size: many
cdr3_aa: ASSPRGTSGGSYNEQF

v_call: TRBV5-1
j_call: TRBJ1-2
cdr3_length: 11
clone_size: many
cdr3_aa: ASSGQGNNGYT

v_call: TRBV19
j_call: TRBJ1-2
cdr3_length: 12
clone_size: many
cdr3_aa: ASSTGQTFYGYT

v_call: TRBV9
j_call: TRBJ1-1
cdr3_length: 13
clone_size: many
cdr3_aa: ASSAPRGVNTEAF

v_call: TRBV12-3/TRBV12-4
j_call: TRBJ2-7
cdr3_length: 14
clone_size: NA
cdr3_aa: ASSLRGADLTYEQY

v_call: TRBV5-6
j_call: TRBJ2-2
cdr3_length: 13
clone_size: many
cdr3_aa: ASSDSGPNTGELF

v_call: TRBV25-1
j_call: TRBJ1-5
cdr3_length: 14
clone_size: many
cdr3_aa: ASSESSRSFNQPQH

v_call: TRBV20-1
j_call: TRBJ2-7
cdr3_length: 9
clone_size: many
cdr3_aa: SASHLGEQY

v_call: TRBV6-1
j_call: TRBJ1-6
cdr3_length: 12
clone_size: many
cdr3_aa: AIRRSSYNSPLH

v_call: TRBV3-1
j_call: TRBJ1-6
cdr3_length: 15
clone_size: many
cdr3_aa: ASSRDSLKLGISPLH

v_call: TRBV12-3/TRBV12-4
j_call: TRBJ2-1
cdr3_length: 10
clone_size: many
cdr3_aa: ASSPNHNEQF

v_call: TRBV12-3/TRBV12-4
j_call: TRBJ2-7
cdr3_length: 13
clone_size: few
cdr3_aa: ASSFPGSPIYEQY

v_call: TRBV28
j_call: TRBJ2-6
cdr3_length: 11
clone_size: many
cdr3_aa: ASSWAGLNVLT

v_call: TRBV20-1
j_call: TRBJ1-1
cdr3_length: 11
clone_size: many
cdr3_aa: SARTDTNTEAF

v_call: TRBV2
j_call: TRBJ1-1
cdr3_length: 13
clone_size: many
cdr3_aa: ASSAWTAENTEAF